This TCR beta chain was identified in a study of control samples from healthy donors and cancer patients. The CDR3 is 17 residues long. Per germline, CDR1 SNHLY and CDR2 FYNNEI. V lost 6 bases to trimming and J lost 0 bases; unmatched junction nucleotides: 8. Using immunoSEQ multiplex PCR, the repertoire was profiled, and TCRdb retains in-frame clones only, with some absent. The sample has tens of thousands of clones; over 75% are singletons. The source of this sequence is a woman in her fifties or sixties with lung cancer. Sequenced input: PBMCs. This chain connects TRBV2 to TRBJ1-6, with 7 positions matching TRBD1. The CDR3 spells CASSFDRVSSYNSPLHF. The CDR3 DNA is TGTGCCAGCAGCTTTGACAGGGTTAGCTCCTATAATTCACCCCTCCACTTT.